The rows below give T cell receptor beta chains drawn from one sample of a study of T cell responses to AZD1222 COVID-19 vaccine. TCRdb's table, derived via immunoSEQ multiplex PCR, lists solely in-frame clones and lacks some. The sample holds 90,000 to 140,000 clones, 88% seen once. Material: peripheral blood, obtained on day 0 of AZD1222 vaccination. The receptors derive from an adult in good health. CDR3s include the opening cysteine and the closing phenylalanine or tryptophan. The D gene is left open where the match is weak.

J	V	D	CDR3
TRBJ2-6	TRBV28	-	CASSSGANVLTF
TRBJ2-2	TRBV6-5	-	CASCSDSYTGELFF
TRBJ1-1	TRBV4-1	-	CASSQDGTVNTEAFF
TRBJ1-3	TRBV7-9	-	CASSLAGPGNTIYF
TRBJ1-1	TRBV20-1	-	CSASHTEAFF
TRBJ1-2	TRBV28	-	CASSLADQVVFGYTF
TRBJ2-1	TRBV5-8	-	CASSLGAGYNEQFF
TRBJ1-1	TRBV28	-	CASSSPSGHTEAFF
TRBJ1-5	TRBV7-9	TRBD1	CASSGGQQIDQLQHF
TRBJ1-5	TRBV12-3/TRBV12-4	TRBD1	CASSSDRNQPQHF
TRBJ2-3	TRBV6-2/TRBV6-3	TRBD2	CASSRDYTDTQYF
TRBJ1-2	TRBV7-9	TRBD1	CASSPGQGDYGYTF
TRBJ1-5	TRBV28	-	CASSLWQGSGNQPQHF
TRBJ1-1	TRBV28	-	CASSLYRVAFF
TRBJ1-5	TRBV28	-	CASSLKGFREPQHF
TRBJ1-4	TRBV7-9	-	CASSRGDSLNEKLFF
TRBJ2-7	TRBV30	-	CAWRGSYYEQYF
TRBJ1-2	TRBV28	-	CASSFGGNDYGYTF
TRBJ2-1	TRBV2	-	CASCSGSSYNEQFF
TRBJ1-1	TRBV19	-	CASSTGTGTFF
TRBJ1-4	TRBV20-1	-	CSARANEKLFF
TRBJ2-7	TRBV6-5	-	CASSWTDQYEQYF
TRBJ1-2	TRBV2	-	CASSLRVGYTF
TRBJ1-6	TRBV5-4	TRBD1	CASSSRQGVNSPLHF
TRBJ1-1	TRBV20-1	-	CSGRGATEAFF
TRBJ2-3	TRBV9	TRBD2	CASSLQRESYTDTQYF
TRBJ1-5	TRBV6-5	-	CASSTDRHQPQHF
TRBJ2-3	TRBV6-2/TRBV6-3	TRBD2	CASSDTSARTDTQYF
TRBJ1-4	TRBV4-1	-	CASSQETLPNEKLFF
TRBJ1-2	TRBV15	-	CATALSGRGAEGYGYTF
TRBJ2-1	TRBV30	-	CAWSTAWYGEQFF
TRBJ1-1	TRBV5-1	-	CASSEGRNTEAFF
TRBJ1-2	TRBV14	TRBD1	CASSTRTGTYGYTF
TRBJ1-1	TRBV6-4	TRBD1	CASSASRDRLGEAFF
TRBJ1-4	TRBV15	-	CATSRGQGSEKLFF